These 11 T cell receptor beta chains share one sample of origin, sequenced in a study of T cells in Graves' hyperthyroidism and ophthalmopathy. Amplification yielded TCR beta CDR3 regions, with RNA transcripts as the source. Using the HTBI primer set, a first-round RT-PCR was run on the TCR CDR3. TCRdb recomputed calls from the multiplex PCR reads with MiXCR, one row per CDR3 protein. The top ten clones hold about 15% of a sample with more than 500,000 distinct CDR3 sequences, about 15% of them seen once. Sequenced material: blood. These receptors were taken from a woman in her forties with Graves' hyperthyroidism.

This clonotype has just a few counts. This chain joins TRBV5-6 and TRBJ1-1; 8 bases match TRBD1. Losses at the gene ends were 4 bases for V and 7 bases for J; bases not matched to a gene: 6. The CDR3 totals 13 residues. Germline CDR1 SGHDT, CDR2 YYEEEE. This chain's CDR3 is CASSKDRVNEAFF. CDR3 DNA: TGTGCCAGCAGCAAGGACAGGGTCAATGAAGCTTTCTTT.

This clonotype showed up just a few times. The rearrangement uses TRBV5-1 and TRBJ2-7, with 9 bases aligning to TRBD1. Germline CDR1 SGHRS, CDR2 YFSETQ. The CDR3 totals 17 residues. Unmatched junction bases numbered 11, after V lost 1 base and J lost 3 bases. The CDR3 loop is CASSLSYLGQGRYEQYF. The CDR3 bases are TGCGCCAGCAGCTTGTCCTACTTGGGACAGGGCCGCTACGAGCAGTACTTC.

This clonotype was seen ten or more times. CDR3 nucleotide sequence: TGTGCCAGCAGCTTAGCGTCTATCGCTAGCGGGCACCGTCCCCCCTACGAGCAGTACTTC. Amino acid sequence: CASSLASIASGHRPPYEQYF. V gene TRBV7-8 combines with J gene TRBJ2-7, with 8 nucleotides matching TRBD2. V shed 0 bases, J shed 2 bases, and the junction held 18 bases outside the gene matches. Per the germline V gene, CDR1 is SGHVS and CDR2 is FQNEAQ. This CDR3 is built from 20 residues.

The rearrangement joins TRBV9 to TRBJ2-3, with unresolved D. Germline V gives CDR1 SGDLS, CDR2 YYNGEE. The CDR3 is made up of 16 amino acids. Between the trimmed V and J ends, which lost 4 bases and 0 bases, there was a span of 15 bases. The CDR3 coding sequence is TGTGCCAGCAGCCCCCTCACATCCATAAGCACAGATACGCAGTATTTT. Its protein product is CASSPLTSISTDTQYF.

The table lists this clonotype with a few counts. The chain is built from TRBV6-1 and TRBJ2-7, with 9 nucleotides matching TRBD1. Trimming cost V 7 bases and J 3 bases; bases outside gene matches: 13. Germline lookup yields CDR1 MNHNS and CDR2 SASEGT. The CDR3 has 16 amino acids. The CDR3 sequence is CASISGSGTGNYEQYF. CDR3 coding DNA: TGTGCCAGCATTAGCGGTTCCGGGACAGGGAACTACGAGCAGTACTTC.

This clonotype was detected only a few times. The J gene is TRBJ2-7, the V gene TRBV27; possibly TRBD2 for D (6 bases). The CDR3 has 15 residues. The germline gives CDR1 MNHEY, CDR2 SMNVEV (reference sequence). With 3 bases removed from V and 3 bases from J, the gap between germline ends came to 15 bases. This chain's CDR3 is CASSLGGVTRYEQYF. As DNA, the CDR3 is TGTGCCAGCAGTTTGGGAGGCGTAACACGCTACGAGCAGTACTTC.

This clonotype was counted at least ten times. The J gene is TRBJ1-4, the V gene TRBV5-1; 7 positions match TRBD1. This CDR3 is 15 amino acids long. The germline V gene encodes CDR1 SGHRS and CDR2 YFSETQ. V shed 4 bases and J 4 bases; nucleotides not matched to a gene: 7. The CDR3 protein is CASSDGTVLNEKLFF. The CDR3 DNA reads as TGCGCCAGCAGCGACGGGACAGTTCTTAATGAAAAACTGTTTTTT.

This clonotype was recorded at least ten times. The chain joins TRBV12-3 or TRBV12-4 to TRBJ2-6; D not resolved. This CDR3 comprises 15 residues. The V end was cut by 1 base, the J end by 2 bases, with 6 bases between. In DNA, the CDR3 is TGTGCCAGCAGTTTAGGGGTACCTGGGGCCAACGTCCTGACTTTC. Translated, it gives CASSLGVPGANVLTF.

At least ten counts were recorded for this clonotype. V is TRBV10-3 and J is TRBJ2-7; TRBD1 matches 7 bases. Germline V gene sequence: CDR1 ENHRY, CDR2 SYGVKD. J gave up 5 bases and V 9 bases, and 13 bases lay outside the gene matches. The CDR3 contains 14 residues. The CDR3 region is CAIGKRTGEDEQYF. The CDR3 DNA follows: TGTGCCATAGGGAAGAGGACAGGCGAGGACGAGCAGTACTTC.

V and J are TRBV2 and TRBJ1-6; tentative D call: TRBD1 (5 bases). This CDR3 contains 16 residues. Germline V lookup: CDR1 SNHLY, CDR2 FYNNEI. V shed 7 bases and J shed 0 bases, with 13 bases lying between them. The CDR3 is CASTVTESSYNSPLHF. CDR3 coding DNA: TGTGCCAGCACTGTGACAGAAAGCTCCTATAATTCACCCCTCCACTTT.

This clonotype was observed at least ten times. Written as DNA, the CDR3 is TGCGCCAGCAGCTCCCTCCCTAGCGGGAACTACAATGAGCAGTTCTTC. It translates to CASSSLPSGNYNEQFF. The rearrangement joins TRBV5-1 to TRBJ2-1, with TRBD2 identical over 9 bases. The V gene end was trimmed by 3 bases and the J gene end by 3 bases; junction bases not matched to a gene: 7. The CDR3 consists of 16 residues. Germline CDR1 SGHRS, CDR2 YFSETQ.